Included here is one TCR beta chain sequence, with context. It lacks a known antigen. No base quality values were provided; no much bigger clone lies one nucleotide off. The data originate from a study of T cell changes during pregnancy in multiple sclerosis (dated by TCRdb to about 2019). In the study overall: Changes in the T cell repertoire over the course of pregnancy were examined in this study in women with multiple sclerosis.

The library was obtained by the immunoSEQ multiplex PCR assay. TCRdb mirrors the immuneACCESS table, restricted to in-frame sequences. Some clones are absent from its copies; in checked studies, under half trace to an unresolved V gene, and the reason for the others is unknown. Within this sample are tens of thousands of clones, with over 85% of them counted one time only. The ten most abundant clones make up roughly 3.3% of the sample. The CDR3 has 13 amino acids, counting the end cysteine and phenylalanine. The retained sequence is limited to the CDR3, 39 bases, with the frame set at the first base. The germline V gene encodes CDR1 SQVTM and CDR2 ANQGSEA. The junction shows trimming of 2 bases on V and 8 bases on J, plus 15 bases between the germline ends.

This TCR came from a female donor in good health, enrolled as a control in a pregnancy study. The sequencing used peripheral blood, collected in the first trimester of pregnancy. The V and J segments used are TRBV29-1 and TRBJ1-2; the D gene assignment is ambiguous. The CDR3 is CSVEKWNREGYTF. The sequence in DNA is TGCAGCGTTGAAAAATGGAACCGGGAGGGCTACACCTTC.